A single sample is the source of the 12 T cell receptor beta chains below, sequenced in a study of blood T cell repertoires in COVID-19. TCRdb's table, derived via immunoSEQ multiplex PCR, lists solely in-frame clones and lacks some. The sample has about 250,000 clones, around 90% seen once. Sequencing was performed on peripheral blood. The receptors here all came from a man younger than 35 with active or convalescent COVID-19.

The chain recombines TRBV7-9 with TRBJ2-7; the match to TRBD1 covers 10 bases. V was clipped by 5 bases and J by 4 bases; unmatched bases: 2. The CDR3 covers 13 residues. Looked up from germline, CDR1 is SEHNR and CDR2 is FQNEAQ (reference sequence). The CDR3 DNA reads as TGTGCCAGCAGCCGACAGGGGGCTTACGAGCAGTACTTC. Protein product: CASSRQGAYEQYF.

This chain links TRBV29-1 with TRBJ2-7, with D possibly being TRBD1 (5 bases). V was pared by 5 bases and J by 2 bases, with 13 bases between. The CDR3 has 13 amino acids. Germline assignment: CDR1 SQVTM and CDR2 ANQGSEA. Here the CDR3 reads CSVRGRSTYEQYF. The CDR3 DNA follows: TGCAGCGTTAGGGGTCGCAGCACCTACGAGCAGTACTTC.

The chain joins TRBV3-1 (or the pseudogene TRBV3-2) to TRBJ1-2, with D possibly matching TRBD1 (6 bases). The germline V gene encodes CDR1 LGHDT and CDR2 YNNKEL (reference sequence). V was shortened by 6 bases and J by 0 bases, with 11 bases between the two germline ends. The CDR3 contains 14 residues. CDR3 in amino acids: CASSTGTSNYGYTF. The DNA for the CDR3 is TGTGCCAGCAGTACAGGGACCTCTAACTATGGCTACACCTTC.

The chain recombines TRBV6-6 with TRBJ1-5; 8 bases line up with TRBD1. Per germline, CDR1 MNHNY and CDR2 SVGAGI (reference sequence). J was trimmed by 5 bases and V by 7 bases; bases with no gene match: 10. The CDR3 sequence is 15 residues long. The CDR3 coding sequence is TGTGCCAGCAAACTGACAGGGGAAGGGGATCAGCCCCAGCATTTT. Protein sequence: CASKLTGEGDQPQHF.

The V call is TRBV2, the J call TRBJ1-4, with no clear D. V gave up 4 bases and J gave up 6 bases, with 12 bases separating them. There are 14 residues in the CDR3. Germline-derived CDR1 and CDR2 are SNHLY and FYNNEI. CDR3: CASSGRVQDEKLFF. CDR3 DNA sequence: TGTGCCAGCAGTGGAAGAGTGCAGGATGAAAAACTGTTTTTT.

The chain employs TRBV9 and TRBJ2-1; D is possibly TRBD1 (8 bases). Germline V gene sequence: CDR1 SGDLS, CDR2 YYNGEE. CDR3 length: 13 amino acids. V lost 3 bases and J lost 9, with 13 bases in between. The CDR3 loop reads CASSGTGRGEQFF. In nucleotides, the CDR3 is TGTGCCAGCAGCGGGACAGGGAGGGGTGAGCAGTTCTTC. Looking up the rest from reference TRBV9 and TRBJ2-1 gives the full variable domain: DSGVTQTPKHLITATGQRVTLRCSPRSGDLSVYWYQQSLDQGLQFLIQYYNGEERAKGNILERFSAQQFPDLHSELNLSSLELGDSALYFCASSGTGRGEQFFGPGTRLTVL.

The J gene is TRBJ1-5, the V gene TRBV30, with D unresolved. The CDR3 is 12 amino acids. CDR1 GTSNPN and CDR2 SVGIG come from the germline V gene (reference sequence). The V end lost 5 bases, the J end lost 3 bases, and 8 bases lay between the germline ends. The CDR3: CAWADNNQPQHF. The DNA for the CDR3 is TGTGCCTGGGCCGACAACAATCAGCCCCAGCATTTT.

This sequence joins TRBV10-3 and TRBJ2-1; D may be TRBD2 (6 bases). The CDR3 runs 15 residues. V lost 7 bases and J 0 bases, leaving 13 bases between the germline ends. The germline CDR1 and CDR2 sequences are ENHRY and SYGVKD. The chain's CDR3 is CAIKFRGSSYNEQFF. The CDR3 coding sequence is TGTGCCATCAAGTTCCGGGGGAGCTCCTACAATGAGCAGTTCTTC.

J is TRBJ2-1 and V is TRBV19, with a possible D match to TRBD1 (6 bases). Germline CDR1 reads LNHDA; CDR2 reads SQIVND (reference sequence). The CDR3 length is 11 residues. The germline V and J ends were trimmed by 5 bases and 12 bases, with 11 bases remaining between them. This CDR3 is CASSDQGRQFF. CDR3 nucleotides: TGTGCCAGTAGTGATCAGGGGAGGCAGTTCTTC.

DNA of the CDR3: TGTGCCAGCAGTGAACGACAGGGGGGCGGCTACACCTTC. It codes for CASSERQGGGYTF. The chain uses TRBV2 and TRBJ1-2; 9 nucleotides line up with TRBD1. CDR3 size: 13 residues. V was clipped by 2 bases and J by 8 bases; unmatched bases: 3. Looked up from germline, CDR1 is SNHLY and CDR2 is FYNNEI.

The rearrangement links TRBV20-1 to TRBJ1-1; D gene ambiguous. The V end lost 3 bases, the J end lost 11 bases, and 13 bases lay between the germline ends. The V gene's germline CDR1 is DFQATT and CDR2 SNEGSKA (reference sequence). This CDR3 has 11 residues. The CDR3 sequence is CSARHPRGAFF. CDR3 in DNA: TGCAGTGCTAGGCATCCAAGAGGGGCTTTCTTT.

The CDR3 sequence: CASSLGQGFNQPQHF. The CDR3 DNA sequence: TGTGCCAGCAGTTTGGGACAGGGTTTCAATCAGCCCCAGCATTTT. The rearrangement links TRBV27 to TRBJ1-5; 9 bases map to TRBD1. CDR3 length equals 15 residues. CDR1 MNHEY and CDR2 SMNVEV come from the germline V gene (reference sequence). V dropped 3 bases and J dropped 3; count of bases not matched to a gene: 3.